The 10 T cell receptor beta chains in this list originate from one sample, sequenced in a study of identical twins. From the 5' RACE reads, TCRdb called clonotypes with MiXCR, one entry per CDR3 protein. The table shows about 220,000 distinct CDR3 sequences, with approximately 9% occurring only once. Sequences were obtained from memory (CD45RO+) T cells sorted from blood. These receptor sequences come from a woman younger than 35 in good health.

The chain joins TRBV11-2 to TRBJ2-1; 12 nucleotides match TRBD2. Germline V gene sequence: CDR1 SGHAT, CDR2 FQNNGV. The CDR3 has 18 residues. Unmatched junction bases numbered 8, after V lost 5 bases and J lost 0 bases. The CDR3 DNA is TGTGCCAGCAGCCAGCAACTAGCGGGGGGTTACTCCTACAATGAGCAGTTCTTC. Translation: CASSQQLAGGYSYNEQFF.

This clonotype was counted only a few times. This chain links TRBV20-1 with TRBJ2-3, with D possibly matching TRBD2 (5 bases). The CDR3 is 16 amino acids. V lost 7 bases and J 3 bases, leaving 23 bases between the germline ends. Germline V gene lookup returns CDR1 DFQATT and CDR2 SNEGSKA (reference sequence). CDR3 bases: TGCAGTGTCCCACACCGGAGGACCCCACAAACAGATACGCAGTATTTT. Translating gives CSVPHRRTPQTDTQYF.

This clonotype showed up just a few times. This chain links TRBV5-6 with TRBJ2-7; TRBD2 aligns across 9 bases. Germline CDR1 and CDR2: SGHDT and YYEEEE. J was trimmed by 2 bases and V by 2 bases; bases with no gene match: 8. The length of the CDR3 is 16 residues. CDR3 nucleotides: TGTGCCAGCAGCTTTGGGTTAGCGGGAGCCCCCTACGAGCAGTACTTC. Translation: CASSFGLAGAPYEQYF.

The V gene is TRBV20-1, the J gene TRBJ2-1; 11 bases are shared with TRBD2. V dropped 2 bases and J dropped 8; count of bases not matched to a gene: 11. The germline V gene has CDR1 DFQATT and CDR2 SNEGSKA (reference sequence). The CDR3 extends over 16 amino acids. The CDR3 spells CSARSATSGISYEQFF. CDR3 bases: TGCAGTGCTAGAAGCGCGACTAGCGGGATCTCCTATGAGCAGTTCTTC.

This clonotype was observed a handful of times. This chain joins TRBV27 and TRBJ2-1, with D unresolved. Between the trimmed V and J ends, which lost 3 bases and 7 bases, there was a span of 13 bases. This CDR3 spans 14 amino acids. The germline V gene encodes CDR1 MNHEY and CDR2 SMNVEV (reference sequence). Written as DNA, the CDR3 is TGTGCCAGCAGTTTCGGTGGGCCCAATAATGAGCAGTTCTTC. Translation gives CASSFGGPNNEQFF.

The table lists this clonotype with many counts. This chain connects TRBV6-1 to TRBJ1-2, with D unresolved. The CDR3 extends over 13 amino acids. Trimming removed 5 bases at V and 4 bases at J, with 11 bases between. CDR1 and CDR2 (germline): MNHNS, SASEGT. The CDR3 region is CASSRSGAYGYTF. The CDR3 coding sequence is TGTGCCAGCAGTCGTTCGGGTGCCTATGGCTACACCTTC.

This clonotype turned up a few times. V gene TRBV7-2 combines with J gene TRBJ2-1; the D gene is possibly TRBD2 (5 bases). The V gene lost 5 bases and the J gene lost 4 bases, with 15 bases spanning the gap. This CDR3 has 15 residues. In germline, CDR1 is SGHTA, CDR2 FQGNSA. For the CDR3, the DNA is TGTGCCAGCAGCCGAGAGAGGGCTGGTTACAATGAGCAGTTCTTC. As protein: CASSRERAGYNEQFF.

This clonotype was detected only a few times. The chain has TRBV20-1 and TRBJ2-1; D not resolved. V lost 0 bases and J 0 bases, leaving 15 bases between the germline ends. CDR1 and CDR2 (germline): DFQATT, SNEGSKA (reference sequence). This CDR3 is 17 amino acids long. Here the CDR3 reads CSARDPVGESSYNEQFF. CDR3 coding DNA: TGCAGTGCTAGAGATCCGGTCGGCGAGAGCTCCTACAATGAGCAGTTCTTC.

CDR3 coding DNA: TGCGCCAGCAGCTTCGGACTAGCGCGATTAAATGAGCAGTTCTTC. It translates to CASSFGLARLNEQFF. This chain uses TRBV5-1 with TRBJ2-1; 9 bases are a match to TRBD2. This CDR3 region has 15 residues. Trimming removed 2 bases from V and 7 bases from J; junction bases left unmatched: 7. The germline CDR1 and CDR2 sequences are SGHRS and YFSETQ.

This chain connects TRBV6-5 to TRBJ2-5; 10 bases line up with TRBD2. The CDR3 contains 16 residues. V shed 0 bases and J 7 bases; nucleotides not matched to a gene: 8. Germline assignment: CDR1 MNHEY and CDR2 SVGAGI. Written as DNA, the CDR3 is TGTGCCAGCAGTTACTCGAGGACTAGCGGCACGGGGACCCAGTACTTC. Translation: CASSYSRTSGTGTQYF.